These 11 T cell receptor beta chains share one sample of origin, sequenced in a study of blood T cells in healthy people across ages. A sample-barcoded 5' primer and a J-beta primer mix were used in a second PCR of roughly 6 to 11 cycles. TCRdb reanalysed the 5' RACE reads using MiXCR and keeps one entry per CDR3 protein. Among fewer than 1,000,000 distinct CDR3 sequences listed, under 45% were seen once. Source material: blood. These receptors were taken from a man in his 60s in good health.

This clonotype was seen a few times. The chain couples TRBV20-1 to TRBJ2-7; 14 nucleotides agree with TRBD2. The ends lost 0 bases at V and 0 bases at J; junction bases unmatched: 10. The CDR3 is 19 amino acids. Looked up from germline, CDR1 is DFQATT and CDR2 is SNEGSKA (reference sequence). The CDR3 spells CSARDGEGLAGESSYEQYF. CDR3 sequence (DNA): TGCAGTGCTAGAGATGGGGAGGGACTAGCGGGGGAGAGCTCCTACGAGCAGTACTTC.

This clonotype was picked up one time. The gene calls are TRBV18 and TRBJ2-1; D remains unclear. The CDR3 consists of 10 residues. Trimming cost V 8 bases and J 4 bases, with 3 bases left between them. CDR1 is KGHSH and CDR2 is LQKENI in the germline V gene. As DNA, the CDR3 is TGTGCCAGCGCATACAATGAGCAGTTCTTC. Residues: CASAYNEQFF.

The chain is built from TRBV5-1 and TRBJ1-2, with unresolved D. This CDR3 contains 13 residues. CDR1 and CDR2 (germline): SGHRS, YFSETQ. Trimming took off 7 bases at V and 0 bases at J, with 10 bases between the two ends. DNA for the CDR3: TGCGCCAGCCGGGGAGCCACTAACTATGGCTACACCTTC. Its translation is CASRGATNYGYTF.

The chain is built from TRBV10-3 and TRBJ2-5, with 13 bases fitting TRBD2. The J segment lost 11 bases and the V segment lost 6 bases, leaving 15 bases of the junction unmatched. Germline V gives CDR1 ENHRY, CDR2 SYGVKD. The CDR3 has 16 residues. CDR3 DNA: TGTGCCATCAGCCCGAAGGGGACTAGCGGGGCCGGGGAGCAGTACTTC. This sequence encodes CAISPKGTSGAGEQYF.

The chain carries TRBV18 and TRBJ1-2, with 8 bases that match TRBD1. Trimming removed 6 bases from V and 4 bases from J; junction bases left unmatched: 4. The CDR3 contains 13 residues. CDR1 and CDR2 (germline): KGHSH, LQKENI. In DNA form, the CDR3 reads TGTGCCAGCTCTCAACAGGGGGGCTATGGCTACACCTTC. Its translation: CASSQQGGYGYTF.

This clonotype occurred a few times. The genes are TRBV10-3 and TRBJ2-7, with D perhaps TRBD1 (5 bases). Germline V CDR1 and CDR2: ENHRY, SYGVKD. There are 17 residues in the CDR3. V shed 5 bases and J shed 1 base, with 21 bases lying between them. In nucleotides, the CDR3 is TGTGCCATCAGTACAGAAGGGAATCTTAAGGGGTCCTACGAGCAGTACTTC. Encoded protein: CAISTEGNLKGSYEQYF.

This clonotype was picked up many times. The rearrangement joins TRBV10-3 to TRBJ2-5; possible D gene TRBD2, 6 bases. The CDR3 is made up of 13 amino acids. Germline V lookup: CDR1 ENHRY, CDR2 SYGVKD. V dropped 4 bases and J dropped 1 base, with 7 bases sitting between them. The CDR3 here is CAISGGLQETQYF. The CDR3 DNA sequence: TGTGCCATCAGTGGGGGACTCCAAGAGACCCAGTACTTC.

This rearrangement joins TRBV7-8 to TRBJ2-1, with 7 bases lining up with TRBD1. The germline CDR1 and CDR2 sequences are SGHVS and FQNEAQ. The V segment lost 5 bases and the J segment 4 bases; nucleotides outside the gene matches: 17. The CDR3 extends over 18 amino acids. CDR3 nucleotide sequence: TGTGCCAGCAGCCCAGAAATTCCGAGAGGGGGCGCGTACAATGAGCAGTTCTTC. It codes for CASSPEIPRGGAYNEQFF.

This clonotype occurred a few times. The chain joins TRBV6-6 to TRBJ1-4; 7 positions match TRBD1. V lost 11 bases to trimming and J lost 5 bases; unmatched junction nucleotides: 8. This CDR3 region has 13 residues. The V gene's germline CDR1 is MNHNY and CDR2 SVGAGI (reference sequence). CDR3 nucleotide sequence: TGTGCCGGAAGAGGGGGCTTGAATGAAAAACTGTTTTTT. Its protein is CAGRGGLNEKLFF.

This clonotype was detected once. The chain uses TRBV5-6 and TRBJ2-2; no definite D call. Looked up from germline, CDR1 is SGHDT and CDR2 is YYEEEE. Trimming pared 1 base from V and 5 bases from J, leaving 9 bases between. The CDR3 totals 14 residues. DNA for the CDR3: TGTGCCAGCAGCTTGATCGAGAAGACCGGGGAGCTGTTTTTT. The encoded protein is CASSLIEKTGELFF.

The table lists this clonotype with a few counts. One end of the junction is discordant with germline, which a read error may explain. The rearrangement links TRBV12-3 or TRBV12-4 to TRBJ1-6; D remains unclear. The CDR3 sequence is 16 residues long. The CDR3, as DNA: TGTGTCAGCAGTTTAGGATCGCAGTGGGTGGGGTCACCCCTCCACTTT. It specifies CVSSLGSQWVGSPLHF.